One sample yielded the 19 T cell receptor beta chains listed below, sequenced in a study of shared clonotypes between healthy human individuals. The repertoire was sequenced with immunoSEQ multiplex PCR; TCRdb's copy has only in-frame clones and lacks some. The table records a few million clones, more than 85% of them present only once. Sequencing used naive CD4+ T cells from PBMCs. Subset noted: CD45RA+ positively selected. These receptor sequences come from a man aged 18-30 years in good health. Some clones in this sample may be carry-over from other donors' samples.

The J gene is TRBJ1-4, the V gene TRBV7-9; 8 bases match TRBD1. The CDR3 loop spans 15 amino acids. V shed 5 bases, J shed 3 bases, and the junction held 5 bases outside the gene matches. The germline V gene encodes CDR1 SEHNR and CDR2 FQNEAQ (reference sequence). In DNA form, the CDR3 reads TGTGCCAGCAGCATGCAGGGGGCGGCTAATGAAAAACTGTTTTTT. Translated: CASSMQGAANEKLFF.

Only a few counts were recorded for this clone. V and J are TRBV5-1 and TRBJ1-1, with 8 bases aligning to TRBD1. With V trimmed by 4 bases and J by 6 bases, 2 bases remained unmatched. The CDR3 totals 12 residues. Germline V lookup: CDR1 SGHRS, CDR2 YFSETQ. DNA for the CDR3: TGCGCCAGCAGCATACAGGGGGCTGAAGCTTTCTTT. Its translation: CASSIQGAEAFF.

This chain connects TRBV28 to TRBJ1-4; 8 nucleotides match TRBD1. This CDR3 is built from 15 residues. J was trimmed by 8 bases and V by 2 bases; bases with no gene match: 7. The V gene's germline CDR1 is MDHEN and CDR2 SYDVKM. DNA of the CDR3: TGTGCCAGCAGTTTACTCGGGACAGGAAGGGAAAAACTGTTTTTT. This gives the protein CASSLLGTGREKLFF.

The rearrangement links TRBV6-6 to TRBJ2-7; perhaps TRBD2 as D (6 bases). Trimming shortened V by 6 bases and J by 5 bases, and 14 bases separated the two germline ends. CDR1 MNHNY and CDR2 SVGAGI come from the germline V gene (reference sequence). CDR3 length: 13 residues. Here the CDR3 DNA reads TGTGCCAGCAGGGGGACTCCTCGGAACGAGCAGTACTTC. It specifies CASRGTPRNEQYF.

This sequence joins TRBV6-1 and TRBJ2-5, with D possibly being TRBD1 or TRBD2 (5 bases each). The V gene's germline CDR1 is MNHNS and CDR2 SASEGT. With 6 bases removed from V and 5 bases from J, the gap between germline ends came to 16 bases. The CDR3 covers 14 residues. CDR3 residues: CASSWGNPGETQYF. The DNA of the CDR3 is TGTGCCAGCAGCTGGGGGAACCCAGGGGAGACCCAGTACTTC.

Here the CDR3 reads CASSFTGTVLEKLFF. The CDR3 DNA follows: TGTGCCAGCAGCTTCACCGGGACAGTCCTTGAAAAACTGTTTTTT. The J gene is TRBJ1-4, the V gene TRBV7-9, with TRBD1 matching over 7 bases. Germline lookup yields CDR1 SEHNR and CDR2 FQNEAQ (reference sequence). The CDR3 has 15 amino acids. The V gene end was trimmed by 3 bases and the J gene end by 7 bases; junction bases not matched to a gene: 8.

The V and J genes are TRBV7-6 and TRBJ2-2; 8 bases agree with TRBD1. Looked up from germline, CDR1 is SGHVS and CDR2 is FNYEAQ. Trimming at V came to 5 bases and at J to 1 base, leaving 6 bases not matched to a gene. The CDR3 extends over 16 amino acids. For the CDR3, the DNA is TGTGCCAGCAGCCCTCAGGGGGCAGGGAACACCGGGGAGCTGTTTTTT. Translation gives CASSPQGAGNTGELFF. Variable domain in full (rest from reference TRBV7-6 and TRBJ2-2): GAGVSQSPRYKVTKRGQDVALRCDPISGHVSLYWYRQALGQGPEFLTYFNYEAQQDKSGLPNDRFSAERPEGSISTLTIQRTEQRDSAMYRCASSPQGAGNTGELFFGEGSRLTVL.

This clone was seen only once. The CDR3: CASSQNRRETQYF. The CDR3 DNA sequence: TGCGCCAGCAGCCAAAACAGAAGGGAGACCCAGTACTTC. The chain links TRBV4-1 to TRBJ2-5; D gene ambiguous. Germline V lookup: CDR1 MGHRA, CDR2 YSYEKL. Trimming took 2 bases from V and 5 from J, leaving 9 bases between them. The CDR3 length is 13 residues.

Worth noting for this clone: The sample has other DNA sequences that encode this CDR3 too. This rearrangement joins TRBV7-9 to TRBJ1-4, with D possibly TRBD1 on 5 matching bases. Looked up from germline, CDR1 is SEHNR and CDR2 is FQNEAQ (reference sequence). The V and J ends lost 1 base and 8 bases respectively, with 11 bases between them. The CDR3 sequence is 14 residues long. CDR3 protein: CASSLGQGFEKLFF. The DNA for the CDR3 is TGTGCCAGCAGCTTAGGGCAGGGTTTCGAAAAACTGTTTTTT.

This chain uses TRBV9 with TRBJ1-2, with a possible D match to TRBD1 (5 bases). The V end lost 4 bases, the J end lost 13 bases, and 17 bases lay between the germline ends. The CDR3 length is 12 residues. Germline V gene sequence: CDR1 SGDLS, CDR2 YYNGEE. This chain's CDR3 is CASSTTGGTGTF. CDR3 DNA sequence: TGTGCCAGCAGCACAACTGGGGGGACGGGCACCTTC.

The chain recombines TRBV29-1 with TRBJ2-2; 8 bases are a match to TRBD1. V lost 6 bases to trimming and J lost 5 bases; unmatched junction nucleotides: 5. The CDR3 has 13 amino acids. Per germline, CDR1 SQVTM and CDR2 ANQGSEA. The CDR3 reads CSVSRQGTGELFF. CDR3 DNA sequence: TGCAGCGTCTCTAGACAGGGGACCGGGGAGCTGTTTTTT.

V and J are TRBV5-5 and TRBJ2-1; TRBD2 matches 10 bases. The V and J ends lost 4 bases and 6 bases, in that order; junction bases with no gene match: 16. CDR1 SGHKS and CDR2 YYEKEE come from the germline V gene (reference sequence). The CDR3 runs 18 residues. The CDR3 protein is CASSPGLAHPPRVNEQFF. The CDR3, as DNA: TGTGCCAGCAGCCCGGGACTAGCGCATCCACCGCGGGTCAATGAGCAGTTCTTC. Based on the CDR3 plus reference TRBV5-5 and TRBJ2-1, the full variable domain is DAGVTQSPTHLIKTRGQQVTLRCSPISGHKSVSWYQQVLGQGPQFIFQYYEKEERGRGNFPDRFSARQFPNYSSELNVNALLLGDSALYLCASSPGLAHPPRVNEQFFGPGTRLTVL.

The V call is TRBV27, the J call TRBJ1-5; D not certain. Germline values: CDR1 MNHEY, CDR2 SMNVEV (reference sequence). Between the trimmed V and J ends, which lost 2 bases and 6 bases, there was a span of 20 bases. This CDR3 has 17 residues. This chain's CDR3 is CASSLKASPPSGQPQHF. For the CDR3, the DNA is TGTGCCAGCAGTTTAAAGGCTAGCCCCCCTTCGGGTCAGCCCCAGCATTTT.

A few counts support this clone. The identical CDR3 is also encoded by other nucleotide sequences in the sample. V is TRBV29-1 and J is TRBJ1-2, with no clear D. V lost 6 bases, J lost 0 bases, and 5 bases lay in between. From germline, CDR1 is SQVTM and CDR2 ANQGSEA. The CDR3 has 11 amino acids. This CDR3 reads CSVTANYGYTF. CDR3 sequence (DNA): TGCAGCGTGACCGCTAACTATGGCTACACCTTC.

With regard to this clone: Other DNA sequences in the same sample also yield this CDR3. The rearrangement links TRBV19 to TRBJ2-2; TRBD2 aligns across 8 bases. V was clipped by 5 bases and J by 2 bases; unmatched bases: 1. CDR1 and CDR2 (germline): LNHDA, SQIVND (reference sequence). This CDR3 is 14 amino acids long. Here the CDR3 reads CASSLAGNTGELFF. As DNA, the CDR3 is TGTGCCAGTAGTCTAGCGGGTAACACCGGGGAGCTGTTTTTT.

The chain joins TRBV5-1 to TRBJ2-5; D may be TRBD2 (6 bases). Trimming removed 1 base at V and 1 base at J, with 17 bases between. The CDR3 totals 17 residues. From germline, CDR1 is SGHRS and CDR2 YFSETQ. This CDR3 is CASSLYNSGPPQETQYF. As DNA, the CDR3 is TGCGCCAGCAGCTTGTATAATAGCGGCCCCCCCCAAGAGACCCAGTACTTC.

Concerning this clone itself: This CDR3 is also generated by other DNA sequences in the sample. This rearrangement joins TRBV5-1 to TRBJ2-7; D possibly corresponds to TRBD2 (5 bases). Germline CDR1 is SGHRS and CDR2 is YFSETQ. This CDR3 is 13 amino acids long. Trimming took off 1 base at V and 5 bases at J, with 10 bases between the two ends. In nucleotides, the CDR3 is TGCGCCAGCAGCTTGTCCGGGATCGACGAGCAGTACTTC. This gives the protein CASSLSGIDEQYF.

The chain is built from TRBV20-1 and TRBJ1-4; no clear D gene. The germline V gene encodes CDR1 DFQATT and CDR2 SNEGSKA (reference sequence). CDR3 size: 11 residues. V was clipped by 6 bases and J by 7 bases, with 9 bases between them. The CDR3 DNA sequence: TGCAGTGCCCCATATATTGAAAAACTGTTTTTT. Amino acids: CSAPYIEKLFF.

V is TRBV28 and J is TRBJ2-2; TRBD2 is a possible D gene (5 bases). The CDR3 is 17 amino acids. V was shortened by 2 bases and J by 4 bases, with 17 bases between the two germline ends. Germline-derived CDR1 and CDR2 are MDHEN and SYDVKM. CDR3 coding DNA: TGTGCCAGCAGTTTAGCATGGCGGGCCCGGGGCACCGGGGAGCTGTTTTTT. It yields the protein CASSLAWRARGTGELFF.